The rows below give T cell receptor beta chains drawn from one sample of a study of blood T cells in healthy people across ages. Using its own MiXCR run on the 5' RACE reads, TCRdb lists one record per CDR3 protein. The sample lists over 700,000 distinct CDR3 sequences; around a quarter were seen once. The same data also contributed to another study, on T cells of mothers and their children.

The sample comprised blood. These receptors were obtained from a boy under 18 in good health. Each CDR3 is given without its conserved first and last residue. The D gene is left open where the match is weak. The size entry is marked missing in some rows and otherwise reads once, few, many or a size class.

abundance	d_gene	j_gene	v_gene	CDR3aa
-	TRBD2	-	TRBV7-8	ASSSLTSGGGFYEQY
few	-	TRBJ2-3	TRBV29-1	SVEEEGPPVDTQY
few	-	TRBJ2-7	TRBV6-1	ASSEGGTYEQY
-	-	TRBJ2-1	TRBV25-1	ASNPVRGRYNEQF
-	-	TRBJ2-5	TRBV9	ASSVGSGSFPGETQY
few	-	TRBJ2-5	TRBV4-1	ASSGPEETQY
-	TRBD2	TRBJ2-1	TRBV9	ASSVYGTSGVYNEQF
-	-	TRBJ1-1	TRBV15	ATSRASWAANTEAF
-	-	TRBJ1-2	TRBV7-2	ASSLFLPTNYGYT
-	-	TRBJ2-2	TRBV3-1	ASSRFQGTGELF
few	-	TRBJ1-3	TRBV4-1	ASSQEGPGPSRGNTIY
-	-	TRBJ1-1	TRBV28	ASSYRTAEAF
-	-	TRBJ2-1	TRBV12-3/TRBV12-4	ASSPDMISYNEQF
few	TRBD2	TRBJ2-2	TRBV11-2	ATTGLAAYLGTGELF
-	TRBD2	TRBJ2-5	TRBV7-2	ASSLVAGLVETQY